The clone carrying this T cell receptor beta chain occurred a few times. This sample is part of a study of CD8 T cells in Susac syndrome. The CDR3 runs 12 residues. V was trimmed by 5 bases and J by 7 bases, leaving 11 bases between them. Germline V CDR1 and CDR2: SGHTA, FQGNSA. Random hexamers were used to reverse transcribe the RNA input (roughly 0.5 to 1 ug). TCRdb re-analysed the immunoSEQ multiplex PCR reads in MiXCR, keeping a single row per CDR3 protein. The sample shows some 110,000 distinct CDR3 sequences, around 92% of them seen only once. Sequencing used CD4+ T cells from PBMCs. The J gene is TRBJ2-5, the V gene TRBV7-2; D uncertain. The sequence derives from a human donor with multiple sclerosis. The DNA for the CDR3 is TGTGCCAGCAGCCACAACCTTGGGACCCAGTACTTC. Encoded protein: CASSHNLGTQYF. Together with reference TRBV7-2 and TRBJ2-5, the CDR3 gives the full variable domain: GAGVSQSPSNKVTEKGKDVELRCDPISGHTALYWYRQSLGQGLEFLIYFQGNSAPDKSGLPSDRFSAERTGGSVSTLTIQRTQQEDSAVYLCASSHNLGTQYFGPGTRLLVL.